This T cell receptor beta chain was documented in a study of tumor and adjacent non-tumor tissue in lung cancer. Three rounds of nested PCR, following a modified ARM-PCR protocol, produced the TCRbeta library. TCRdb called the multiplex PCR reads again in MiXCR, with one record for every CDR3 protein. This table holds 43,000 or so distinct CDR3 sequences, 60% found once. The template was RNA from unsorted bulk tissue. More than 3 cm separated this lung sample from the edge of the tumor. Per the germline V gene, CDR1 is SGHRS and CDR2 is YFSETQ. V gave up 3 bases and J gave up 5 bases, with 20 bases separating them. The CDR3 length is 16 residues.

The chain joins TRBV5-1 to TRBJ2-5; D possibly matches TRBD1 or TRBD2 (6 bases each). The origin of this receptor is a man over 45 with non-small cell lung cancer. The sample consisted of distant non-tumor lung tissue. The CDR3 here is CASSSTNGGPEETQYF. The DNA for the CDR3 is TGCGCCAGCAGCTCGACTAACGGGGGCCCCGAGGAGACCCAGTACTTC.